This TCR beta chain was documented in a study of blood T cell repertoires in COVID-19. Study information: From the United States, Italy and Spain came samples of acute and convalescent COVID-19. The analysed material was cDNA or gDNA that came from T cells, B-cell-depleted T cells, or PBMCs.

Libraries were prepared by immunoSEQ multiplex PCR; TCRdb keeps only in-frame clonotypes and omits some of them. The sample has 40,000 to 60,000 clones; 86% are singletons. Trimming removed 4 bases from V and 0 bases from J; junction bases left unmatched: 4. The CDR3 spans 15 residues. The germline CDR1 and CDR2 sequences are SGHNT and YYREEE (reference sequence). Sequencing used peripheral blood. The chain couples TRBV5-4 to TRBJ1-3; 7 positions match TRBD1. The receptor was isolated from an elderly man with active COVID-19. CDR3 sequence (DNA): TGTGCCAGCAGCCCAGGGACAGTCTCTGGAAACACCATATATTTT. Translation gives CASSPGTVSGNTIYF.